These 25 T cell receptor beta chains came from one sample sequenced in a study of long-term antiretroviral therapy in people with HIV. immunoSEQ v3.0 was run at survey level. Sequenced by immunoSEQ multiplex PCR; TCRdb stores in-frame clones only, minus some. The sample includes more than 45,000 clones, around four fifths seen only once; the top ten take approximately 3%. Material: unsorted PBMCs, obtained 0.8 years after starting antiretroviral therapy. The origin of the receptors is a woman between 18 and 29 years old with HIV.

The V call is TRBV7-9, the J call TRBJ2-1; 10 bases are shared with TRBD2. The CDR3 length is 14 residues. Per the germline V gene, CDR1 is SEHNR and CDR2 is FQNEAQ (reference sequence). V trimming: 4 bases; J trimming: 7 bases; junction bases outside the gene matches: 4. The CDR3 sequence: CASSSSGSRNEQFF. CDR3 nucleotides: TGTGCCAGCAGCTCTAGCGGGAGTAGGAATGAGCAGTTCTTC.

The chain recombines TRBV7-8 with TRBJ2-4; TRBD2 agrees at 11 bases. CDR3 length: 17 amino acids. Germline assignment: CDR1 SGHVS and CDR2 FQNEAQ. V was clipped by 1 base and J by 7 bases; unmatched bases: 9. CDR3 sequence reads: CASSLETLAGGSNIQYF. CDR3 DNA: TGTGCCAGCAGCTTAGAGACTTTAGCGGGAGGGAGTAACATTCAGTACTTC. The full variable domain, rest sourced from reference TRBV7-8 and TRBJ2-4, is GAGVSQSPRYKVAKRGQDVALRCDPISGHVSLFWYQQALGQGPEFLTYFQNEAQLDKSGLPSDRFFAERPEGSVSTLKIQRTQQEDSAVYLCASSLETLAGGSNIQYFGAGTRLSVL.

V usage is TRBV13 and J usage is TRBJ2-7; 11 nucleotides line up with TRBD1. The V gene end was trimmed by 10 bases and the J gene end by 4 bases; junction bases not matched to a gene: 3. The CDR3 consists of 12 residues. CDR1 is PRHDT and CDR2 is FYEKMQ in the germline V gene (reference sequence). This chain's CDR3 is CAIGQGAYEQYF. DNA of the CDR3: TGTGCCATTGGACAGGGGGCATACGAGCAGTACTTC.

The CDR3 DNA follows: TGTGCCAGCAGCAGAAGAGGACAGGCGAGGGATTCCTACGAGCAGTACTTC. Translated, it gives CASSRRGQARDSYEQYF. The genes are TRBV21-1 and TRBJ2-7; the D call of TRBD1 is as the table states it, not checked on the DNA. TRBV21-1 is noted as a pseudogene. The CDR3 is made up of 17 amino acids.

The chain has TRBV18 and TRBJ2-7; TRBD1 might be the D (6 bases). The CDR3 loop spans 14 amino acids. Germline CDR1 and CDR2: KGHSH and LQKENI. Trimming removed 4 bases at V and 3 bases at J, with 13 bases between. CDR3: CASSRASQGYEQYF. The CDR3 DNA reads TGTGCCAGCTCACGGGCATCACAGGGCTACGAGCAGTACTTC.

V gene TRBV5-4 combines with J gene TRBJ1-2; no definite D call. V shed 2 bases and J shed 10 bases, with 12 bases lying between them. CDR1 SGHNT and CDR2 YYREEE come from the germline V gene (reference sequence). The CDR3 is 12 amino acids. The CDR3: CASSFQDPNYTF. The CDR3 DNA sequence: TGTGCCAGCAGCTTCCAGGATCCCAACTACACCTTC.

This clone has only a few counts. The chain employs TRBV7-9 and TRBJ2-5; a weak D match, TRBD2 (5 bases). The CDR3 sequence is 12 residues long. Germline V gene lookup returns CDR1 SEHNR and CDR2 FQNEAQ (reference sequence). The germline V and J ends were trimmed by 1 base and 10 bases, with 10 bases remaining between them. The DNA for the CDR3 is TGTGCCAGCAGCTTAGACGGAGGAAACCAGTACTTC. Translation: CASSLDGGNQYF. The full variable domain, its missing parts supplied by reference TRBV7-9 and TRBJ2-5, is DTGVSQNPRHKITKRGQNVTFRCDPISEHNRLYWYRQTLGQGPEFLTYFQNEAQLEKSRLLSDRFSAERPKGSFSTLEIQRTEQGDSAMYLCASSLDGGNQYFGPGTRLLVL.

The chain has TRBV5-1 and TRBJ2-3; D remains unclear. Germline V gene sequence: CDR1 SGHRS, CDR2 YFSETQ. V was trimmed by 0 bases and J by 0 bases, leaving 8 bases between them. The CDR3 covers 15 residues. CDR3 in amino acids: CASSLEKPSTDTQYF. CDR3 coding DNA: TGCGCCAGCAGCTTGGAGAAACCTAGCACAGATACGCAGTATTTT.

The chain is built from TRBV5-6 and TRBJ2-3, with 13 bases lining up with TRBD2. V was pared by 3 bases and J by 4 bases, with 2 bases of the junction left unmatched. Per the germline V gene, CDR1 is SGHDT and CDR2 is YYEEEE. The CDR3 spans 15 residues. The CDR3 is CASSWGLAGSDTQYF. The CDR3 coding sequence is TGTGCCAGCAGCTGGGGACTAGCGGGGTCAGATACGCAGTATTTT.

The chain recombines TRBV5-1 with TRBJ2-7, with 9 positions matching TRBD1. J was trimmed by 5 bases and V by 4 bases; bases with no gene match: 4. The CDR3 runs to 13 residues. Germline CDR1 reads SGHRS; CDR2 reads YFSETQ. The CDR3 reads CASSGTGGNEQYF. Written as DNA, the CDR3 is TGCGCCAGCAGCGGAACAGGGGGCAACGAGCAGTACTTC.

The V and J genes are TRBV5-1 and TRBJ2-7; D call uncertain. Germline-derived CDR1 and CDR2 are SGHRS and YFSETQ. Trimming pared 5 bases from V and 3 bases from J, leaving 9 bases between. This CDR3 has 12 amino acids. This chain's CDR3 is CASRRENYEQYF. The CDR3 nucleotides read TGCGCCAGCAGGAGAGAGAACTACGAGCAGTACTTC.

The chain employs TRBV19 and TRBJ2-7, with D hard to call. The V gene lost 3 bases and the J gene lost 1 base, with 10 bases spanning the gap. Germline CDR1 is LNHDA and CDR2 is SQIVND (reference sequence). The CDR3 is 14 residues long. CDR3 amino acids: CASSIAARSYEQYF. CDR3 DNA sequence: TGTGCCAGTAGTATCGCGGCTCGTTCCTACGAGCAGTACTTC.

This rearrangement joins TRBV20-1 to TRBJ1-4; D may be TRBD1 (6 bases). The length of the CDR3 is 11 residues. V lost 5 bases, J lost 14 bases, and 15 bases lay in between. Germline assignment: CDR1 DFQATT and CDR2 SNEGSKA (reference sequence). The CDR3 DNA reads TGCAGTGCTCAGACGGGGGCAGTGCTGTTTTTT. Its protein is CSAQTGAVLFF.

The chain combines TRBV4-3 with TRBJ2-7, with 8 nucleotides matching TRBD1. J lost 3 bases, V lost 1 base, and 5 bases had no gene match. The germline V gene encodes CDR1 LGHNA and CDR2 YSLEER. This CDR3 spans 15 amino acids. CDR3: CASSQGAGGFYEQYF. Here the CDR3 DNA reads TGCGCCAGCAGCCAAGGGGCAGGGGGCTTCTACGAGCAGTACTTC.

The chain uses TRBV7-3 and TRBJ2-3; the D gene is possibly TRBD2 (5 bases). Trimming removed 2 bases from V and 5 bases from J, with 11 bases in between. The CDR3 is 14 amino acids. The V gene's germline CDR1 is SGHTA and CDR2 FQGTGA. CDR3 sequence: CASSLGLAGDTQYF. The CDR3 DNA follows: TGTGCCAGCAGCTTAGGGCTAGCAGGAGATACGCAGTATTTT.

The chain has TRBV7-9 and TRBJ2-7; D is ambiguous. The CDR3 totals 12 residues. Germline CDR1 SEHNR, CDR2 FQNEAQ (reference sequence). The V end was cut by 5 bases, the J end by 1 base, with 6 bases between. CDR3 in DNA: TGTGCCAGCAGCCGTGAATCCTACGAGCAGTACTTC. This gives the protein CASSRESYEQYF. Full variable domain (outside the CDR3, taken from reference TRBV7-9 and TRBJ2-7): DTGVSQNPRHKITKRGQNVTFRCDPISEHNRLYWYRQTLGQGPEFLTYFQNEAQLEKSRLLSDRFSAERPKGSFSTLEIQRTEQGDSAMYLCASSRESYEQYFGPGTRLTVT.

CDR3 DNA sequence: TGTGCCAGCAGCCAAGATCCAGGGGGAGGCTATGAGCAGTTCTTC. Residues: CASSQDPGGGYEQFF. The chain combines TRBV4-2 with TRBJ2-1; weak D call: TRBD1 (7 bases). The CDR3 spans 15 residues. Looked up from germline, CDR1 is LGHNA and CDR2 is YNFKEQ. Trimming removed 0 bases at V and 8 bases at J, with 14 bases between.

This clone was observed a few times. The same CDR3 is also encoded by other DNA sequences in this sample. This rearrangement joins TRBV7-2 to TRBJ2-1, with 8 bases lining up with TRBD2. V shed 1 base and J 2 bases; nucleotides not matched to a gene: 1. CDR1 SGHTA and CDR2 FQGNSA come from the germline V gene. The CDR3 extends over 15 amino acids. CDR3: CASSLEGLAYNEQFF. For the CDR3, the DNA is TGTGCCAGCAGCTTAGAGGGACTAGCCTACAATGAGCAGTTCTTC.

The rearrangement joins TRBV19 to TRBJ2-5; the D is unclear. Looked up from germline, CDR1 is LNHDA and CDR2 is SQIVND (reference sequence). This CDR3 comprises 9 residues. In DNA, the CDR3 is TGTTCCGACGCCGAGACCCAGTACTTC. It specifies CSDAETQYF.

The genes are TRBV9 and TRBJ2-2; D may be TRBD2 (6 bases). The V end lost 4 bases, the J end lost 7 bases, and 20 bases lay between the germline ends. The CDR3 has 16 amino acids. The V gene's germline CDR1 is SGDLS and CDR2 YYNGEE. The CDR3 DNA follows: TGTGCCAGCAGCCTAACCCCGGAGGGAGTTAACGGGGAGCTGTTTTTT. Amino acids: CASSLTPEGVNGELFF.

The chain couples TRBV19 to TRBJ2-7, with 7 bases lining up with TRBD1. J gave up 2 bases and V 6 bases, and 10 bases lay outside the gene matches. CDR1 is LNHDA and CDR2 is SQIVND in the germline V gene (reference sequence). This CDR3 has 15 amino acids. CDR3 sequence: CASSSTGNPTYEQYF. CDR3 DNA sequence: TGTGCCAGTAGCTCGACAGGGAACCCTACCTACGAGCAGTACTTC.

The count of this clone is one. The gene calls are TRBV6-4 and TRBJ1-2; no clear D. The V gene's germline CDR1 is MRHNA and CDR2 SNTAGT. Trimming stripped 0 bases from V and 4 bases from J, with 12 bases between. This CDR3 region has 15 residues. CDR3 nucleotide sequence: TGTGCCAGCAGTGACTCGCACATTGGTGGCTATGGCTACACCTTC. This codes for CASSDSHIGGYGYTF.

The J gene is TRBJ2-1, the V gene TRBV6-1; D is ambiguous. Trimming left V 4 bases short and J 4 bases short, with 17 bases between. Germline V lookup: CDR1 MNHNS, CDR2 SASEGT. The CDR3 contains 16 residues. The CDR3 DNA is TGTGCCAGCAGTGTATCCGGCTCACCCCCATACAATGAGCAGTTCTTC. The encoded protein is CASSVSGSPPYNEQFF.

This clone was picked up many times. The CDR3 reads CASSWTFQETQYF. DNA for the CDR3: TGTGCCAGCAGCTGGACATTCCAAGAGACCCAGTACTTC. The V gene is TRBV5-6, the J gene TRBJ2-5; perhaps TRBD1 as D (5 bases). CDR3 size: 13 residues. The ends were cut back, 3 bases at V and 1 base at J, with 7 bases in the middle. The germline V gene encodes CDR1 SGHDT and CDR2 YYEEEE.

CDR3 protein: CASSPNPGTNEKLFF. The CDR3 coding sequence is TGTGCCAGCAGCCCCAACCCAGGAACTAATGAAAAACTGTTTTTT. The chain links TRBV9 to TRBJ1-4; no clear D. The V end was cut by 4 bases, the J end by 1 base, with 11 bases between. The CDR3 contains 15 residues. The V gene's germline CDR1 is SGDLS and CDR2 YYNGEE.